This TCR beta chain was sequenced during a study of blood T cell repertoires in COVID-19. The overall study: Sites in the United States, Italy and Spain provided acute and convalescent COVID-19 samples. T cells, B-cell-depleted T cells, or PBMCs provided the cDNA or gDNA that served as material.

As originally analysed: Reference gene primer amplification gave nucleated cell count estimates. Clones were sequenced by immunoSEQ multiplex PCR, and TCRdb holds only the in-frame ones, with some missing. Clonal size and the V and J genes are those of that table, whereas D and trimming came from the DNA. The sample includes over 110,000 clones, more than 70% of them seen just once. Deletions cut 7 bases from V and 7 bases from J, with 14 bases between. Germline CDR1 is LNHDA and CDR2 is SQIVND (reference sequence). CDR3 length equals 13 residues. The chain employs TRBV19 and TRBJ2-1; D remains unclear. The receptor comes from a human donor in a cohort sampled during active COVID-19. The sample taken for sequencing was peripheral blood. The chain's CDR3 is CASTKRTNNEQFF. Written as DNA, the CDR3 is TGTGCCAGTACCAAGCGTACAAATAATGAGCAGTTCTTC.